Below, 10 T cell receptor beta chains from the same sample are listed, as sequenced in a study of cytomegalovirus exposure and HLA in healthy donors. Profiling relied on immunoSEQ multiplex PCR, and the TCRdb table lists in-frame clones only, not all of them. The sample contains approximately 280,000 clones, over 75% of which appear only once. Input material: PBMCs. The receptors derive from a woman aged 18-29 years in good health and CMV-seronegative.

The chain combines TRBV29-1 with TRBJ2-7, with 7 bases that match TRBD2. Per the germline V gene, CDR1 is SQVTM and CDR2 is ANQGSEA. V lost 7 bases to trimming and J lost 4 bases; unmatched junction nucleotides: 13. The CDR3 is made up of 14 amino acids. In nucleotides, the CDR3 is TGCAGCGCCGGACGGCTAGCGGACCCTTACGAGCAGTACTTC. Protein: CSAGRLADPYEQYF.

This rearrangement joins TRBV5-1 to TRBJ2-7; tentatively, D is TRBD1 (6 bases). The V end lost 4 bases, the J end lost 0 bases, and 14 bases lay between the germline ends. CDR1 SGHRS and CDR2 YFSETQ come from the germline V gene. CDR3 length equals 15 residues. CDR3 sequence: CASSQGHLSSYEQYF. The CDR3 bases are TGCGCCAGCAGCCAGGGACACCTTAGCTCCTACGAGCAGTACTTC.

This sequence joins TRBV6-5 and TRBJ2-7, with D possibly being TRBD2 (6 bases). The CDR3 runs to 14 residues. V dropped 0 bases and J dropped 6 bases, with 12 bases sitting between them. Germline V gives CDR1 MNHEY, CDR2 SVGAGI. CDR3 DNA sequence: TGTGCCAGCAGTTACTCCTCCCTGGGGGGCGAGCAGTACTTC. This translates into CASSYSSLGGEQYF.

This chain links TRBV28 with TRBJ1-2; D gene uncertain. Germline V gene lookup returns CDR1 MDHEN and CDR2 SYDVKM. The germline V and J ends were trimmed by 2 bases and 0 bases, with 4 bases remaining between them. The CDR3 is made up of 13 amino acids. The CDR3 is CASSLTANYGYTF. The CDR3 DNA is TGTGCCAGCAGTTTAACAGCTAACTATGGCTACACCTTC.

The rearrangement links TRBV9 to TRBJ1-2; 10 positions agree with TRBD1. The CDR3 loop spans 17 amino acids. The V gene's germline CDR1 is SGDLS and CDR2 YYNGEE. V lost 0 bases, J lost 6 bases, and 11 bases stayed unmatched. CDR3 in DNA: TGTGCCAGCAGCGTAGCCGACCCGGGACAGGGGAAGAATGGCTACACCTTC. This sequence encodes CASSVADPGQGKNGYTF.

This sequence joins TRBV28 and TRBJ1-1; possible D gene TRBD1, 5 bases. The V gene lost 4 bases and the J gene lost 2 bases, with 20 bases spanning the gap. The CDR3 sequence is 17 residues long. Germline values: CDR1 MDHEN, CDR2 SYDVKM. In DNA form, the CDR3 reads TGTGCCAGCAGTTCCCGGACACGAACGACGGTAAACACTGAAGCTTTCTTT. This gives the protein CASSSRTRTTVNTEAFF.

This clone was found a few times. The chain joins TRBV10-3 to TRBJ2-1; TRBD2 aligns across 8 bases. CDR3 length equals 14 residues. Germline assignment: CDR1 ENHRY and CDR2 SYGVKD. Trimming cost V 6 bases and J 0 bases; bases outside gene matches: 1. The CDR3 loop reads CAISAGGSYNEQFF. In DNA form, the CDR3 reads TGTGCCATCAGCGCGGGAGGCTCCTACAATGAGCAGTTCTTC.

This clone was found a few times. The rearrangement joins TRBV19 to TRBJ1-5; no reliable D call. The CDR3 loop spans 14 amino acids. V lost 4 bases and J 0 bases, leaving 7 bases between the germline ends. Germline CDR1 LNHDA, CDR2 SQIVND (reference sequence). CDR3 DNA sequence: TGTGCCAGTAGTAACAGATATAGCAATCAGCCCCAGCATTTT. It codes for CASSNRYSNQPQHF.

This chain links TRBV27 with TRBJ1-5; 7 bases are shared with TRBD1. The CDR3 length is 16 residues. With V trimmed by 5 bases and J by 7 bases, 14 bases remained unmatched. Looked up from germline, CDR1 is MNHEY and CDR2 is SMNVEV (reference sequence). CDR3 in DNA: TGTGCCAGCAGTGCGCACACAGGGGACGGAAAGCAGCCCCAGCATTTT. Its translation is CASSAHTGDGKQPQHF.

This rearrangement joins TRBV18 to TRBJ1-5; 7 positions match TRBD1. The CDR3 totals 14 residues. Trimming cost V 2 bases and J 5 bases; bases outside gene matches: 3. CDR1 and CDR2 (germline): KGHSH, LQKENI. The chain's CDR3 is CASSPEGAYQPQHF. CDR3 nucleotides: TGTGCCAGCTCACCAGAGGGGGCCTATCAGCCCCAGCATTTT.